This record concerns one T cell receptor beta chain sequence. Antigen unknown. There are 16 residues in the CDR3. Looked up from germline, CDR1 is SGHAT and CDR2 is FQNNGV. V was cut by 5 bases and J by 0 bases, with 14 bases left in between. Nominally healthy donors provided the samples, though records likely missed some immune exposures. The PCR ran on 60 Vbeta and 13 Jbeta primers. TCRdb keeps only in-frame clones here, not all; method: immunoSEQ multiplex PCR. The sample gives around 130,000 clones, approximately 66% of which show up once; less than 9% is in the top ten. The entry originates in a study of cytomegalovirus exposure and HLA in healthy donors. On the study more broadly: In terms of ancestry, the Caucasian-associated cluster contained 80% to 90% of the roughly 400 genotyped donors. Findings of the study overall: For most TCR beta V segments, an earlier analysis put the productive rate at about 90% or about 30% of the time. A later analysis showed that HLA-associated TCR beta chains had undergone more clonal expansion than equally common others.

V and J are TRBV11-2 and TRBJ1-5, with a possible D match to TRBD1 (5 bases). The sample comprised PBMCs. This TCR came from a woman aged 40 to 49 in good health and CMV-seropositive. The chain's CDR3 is CASSRITGFSNQPQHF. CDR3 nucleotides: TGTGCCAGCAGCCGGATAACAGGATTTAGCAATCAGCCCCAGCATTTT.